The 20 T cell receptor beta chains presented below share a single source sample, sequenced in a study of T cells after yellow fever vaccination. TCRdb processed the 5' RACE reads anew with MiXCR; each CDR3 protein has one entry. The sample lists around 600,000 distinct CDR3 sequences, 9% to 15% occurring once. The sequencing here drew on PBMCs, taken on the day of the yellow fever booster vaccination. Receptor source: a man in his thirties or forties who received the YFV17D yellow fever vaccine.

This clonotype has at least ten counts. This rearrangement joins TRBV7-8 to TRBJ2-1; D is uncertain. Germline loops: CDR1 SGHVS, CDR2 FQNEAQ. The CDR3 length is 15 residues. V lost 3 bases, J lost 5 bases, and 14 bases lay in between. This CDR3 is CASSFNTVRNNEQFF. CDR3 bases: TGTGCCAGCAGCTTCAACACCGTCCGGAACAATGAGCAGTTCTTC.

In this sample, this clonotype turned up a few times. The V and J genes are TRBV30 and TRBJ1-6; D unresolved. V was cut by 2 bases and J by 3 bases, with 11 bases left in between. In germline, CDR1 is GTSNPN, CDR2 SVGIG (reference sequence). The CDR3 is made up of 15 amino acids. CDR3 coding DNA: TGTGCCTGGAGTATGATAGAGAGCTATAATTCACCCCTCCACTTT. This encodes CAWSMIESYNSPLHF.

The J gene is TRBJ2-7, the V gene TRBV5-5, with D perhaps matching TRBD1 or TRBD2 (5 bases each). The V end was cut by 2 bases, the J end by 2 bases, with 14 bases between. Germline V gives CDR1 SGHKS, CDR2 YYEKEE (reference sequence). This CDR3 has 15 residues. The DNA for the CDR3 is TGTGCCAGCAGCTTAGCAGGGAGCCTTACCTACGAGCAGTACTTC. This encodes CASSLAGSLTYEQYF.

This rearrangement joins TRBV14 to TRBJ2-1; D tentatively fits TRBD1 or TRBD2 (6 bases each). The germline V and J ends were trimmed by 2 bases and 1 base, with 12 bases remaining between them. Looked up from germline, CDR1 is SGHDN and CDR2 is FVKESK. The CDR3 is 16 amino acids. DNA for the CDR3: TGTGCCAGCAGCCAATTCCGGGGGCCTTCCTACAATGAGCAGTTCTTC. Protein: CASSQFRGPSYNEQFF.

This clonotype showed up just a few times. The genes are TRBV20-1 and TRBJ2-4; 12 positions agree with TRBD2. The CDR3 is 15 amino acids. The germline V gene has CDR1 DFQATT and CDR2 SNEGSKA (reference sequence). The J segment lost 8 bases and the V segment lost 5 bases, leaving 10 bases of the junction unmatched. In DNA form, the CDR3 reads TGCAGTGCTCAAAATGGACTAGCGGGAATGGACATTCAGTACTTC. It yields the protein CSAQNGLAGMDIQYF.

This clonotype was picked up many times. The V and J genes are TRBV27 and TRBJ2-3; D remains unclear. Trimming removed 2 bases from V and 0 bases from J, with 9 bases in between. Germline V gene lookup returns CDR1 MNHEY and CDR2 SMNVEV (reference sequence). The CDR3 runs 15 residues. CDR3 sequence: CASSLRVQSTDTQYF. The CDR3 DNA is TGTGCCAGCAGTTTAAGGGTACAAAGCACAGATACGCAGTATTTT.

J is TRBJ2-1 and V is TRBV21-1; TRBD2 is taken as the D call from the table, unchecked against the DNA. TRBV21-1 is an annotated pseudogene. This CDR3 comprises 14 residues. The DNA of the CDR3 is TGTGCCAGACGCCCAGCGGGAGTACGGAATGAGCAGTTCTTC. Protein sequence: CARRPAGVRNEQFF.

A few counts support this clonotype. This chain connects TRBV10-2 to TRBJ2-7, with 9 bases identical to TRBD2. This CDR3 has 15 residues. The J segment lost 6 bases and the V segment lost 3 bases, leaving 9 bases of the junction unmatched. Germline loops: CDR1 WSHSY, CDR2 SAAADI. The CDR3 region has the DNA TGCGCCAGCAGTGACGGACTAGCGCCCCTTTCCGAGCAGTACTTC. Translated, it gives CASSDGLAPLSEQYF.

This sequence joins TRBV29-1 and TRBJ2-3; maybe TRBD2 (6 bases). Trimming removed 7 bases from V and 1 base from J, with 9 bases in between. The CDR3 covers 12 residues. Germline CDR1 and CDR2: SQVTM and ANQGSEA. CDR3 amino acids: CSGTTGTDTQYF. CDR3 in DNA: TGCAGCGGGACTACAGGCACAGATACGCAGTATTTT.

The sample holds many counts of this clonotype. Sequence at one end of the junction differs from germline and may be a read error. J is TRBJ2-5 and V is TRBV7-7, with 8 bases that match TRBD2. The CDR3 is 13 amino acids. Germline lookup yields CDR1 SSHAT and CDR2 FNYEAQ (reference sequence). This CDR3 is CASSGSGGETQYF. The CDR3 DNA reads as TGTGCTAGCAGCGGGAGCGGTGGCGAGACCCAGTACTTC.

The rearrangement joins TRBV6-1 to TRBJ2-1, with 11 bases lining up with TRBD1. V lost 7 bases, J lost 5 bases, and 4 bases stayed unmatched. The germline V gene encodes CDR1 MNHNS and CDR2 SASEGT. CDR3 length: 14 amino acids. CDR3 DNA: TGTGCCAGCACCGGGACAGGGGGGAACAATGAGCAGTTCTTC. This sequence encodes CASTGTGGNNEQFF.

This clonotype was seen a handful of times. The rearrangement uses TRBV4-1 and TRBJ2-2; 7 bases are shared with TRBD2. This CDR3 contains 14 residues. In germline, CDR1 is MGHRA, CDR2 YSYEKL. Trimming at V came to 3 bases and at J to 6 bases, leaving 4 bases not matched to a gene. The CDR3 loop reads CASSQRRGAGELFF. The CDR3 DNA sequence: TGCGCCAGCAGCCAGCGCCGGGGGGCCGGGGAGCTGTTTTTT.

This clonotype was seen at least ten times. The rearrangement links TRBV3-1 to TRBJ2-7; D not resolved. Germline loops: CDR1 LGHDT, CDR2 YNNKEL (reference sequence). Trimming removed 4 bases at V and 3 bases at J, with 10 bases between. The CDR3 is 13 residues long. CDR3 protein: CASSPAGYYEQYF. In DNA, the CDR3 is TGTGCCAGCAGCCCGGCCGGTTACTACGAGCAGTACTTC.

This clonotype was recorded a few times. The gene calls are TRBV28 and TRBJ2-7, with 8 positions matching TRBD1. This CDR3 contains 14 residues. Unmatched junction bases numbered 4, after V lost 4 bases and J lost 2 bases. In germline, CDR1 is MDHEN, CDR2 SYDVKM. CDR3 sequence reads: CASSYGGQAYEQYF. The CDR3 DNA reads TGTGCCAGCAGTTACGGGGGACAGGCCTACGAGCAGTACTTC.

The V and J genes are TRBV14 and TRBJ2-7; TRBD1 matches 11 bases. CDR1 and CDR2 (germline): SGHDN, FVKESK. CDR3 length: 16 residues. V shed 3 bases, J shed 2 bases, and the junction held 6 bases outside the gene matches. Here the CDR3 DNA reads TGTGCCAGCAGCCACCTGGGACAGGGGGACCCCTACGAGCAGTACTTC. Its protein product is CASSHLGQGDPYEQYF.

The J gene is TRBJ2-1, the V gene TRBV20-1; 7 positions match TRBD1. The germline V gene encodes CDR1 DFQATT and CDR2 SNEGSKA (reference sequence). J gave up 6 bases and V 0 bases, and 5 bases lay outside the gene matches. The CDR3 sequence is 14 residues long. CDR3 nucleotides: TGCAGTGCTAGAGACGGGACAGCTATCAATGAGCAGTTCTTC. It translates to CSARDGTAINEQFF.

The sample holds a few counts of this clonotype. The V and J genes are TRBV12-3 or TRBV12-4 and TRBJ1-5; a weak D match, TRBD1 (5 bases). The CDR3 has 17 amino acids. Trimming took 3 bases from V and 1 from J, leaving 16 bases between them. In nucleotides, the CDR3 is TGTGCCAGCAGTTTCGGGACTCCTGGAGGCAGCAATCAGCCCCAGCATTTT. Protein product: CASSFGTPGGSNQPQHF.

The CDR3: CATSVEKGWYEQYF. CDR3 coding DNA: TGTGCCACCAGCGTAGAAAAGGGGTGGTACGAGCAGTACTTC. The chain links TRBV15 to TRBJ2-7, with a weak D call TRBD1 (5 bases). Trimming took off 5 bases at V and 4 bases at J, with 15 bases between the two ends. CDR1 and CDR2 from the germline V gene are LNHNV and YYDKDF (reference sequence). The CDR3 extends over 14 amino acids.

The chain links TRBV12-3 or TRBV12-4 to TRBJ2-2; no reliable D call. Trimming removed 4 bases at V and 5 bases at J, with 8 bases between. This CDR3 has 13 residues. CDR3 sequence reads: CASSSQLTGELFF. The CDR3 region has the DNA TGTGCCAGCAGTTCCCAGCTGACCGGGGAGCTGTTTTTT.

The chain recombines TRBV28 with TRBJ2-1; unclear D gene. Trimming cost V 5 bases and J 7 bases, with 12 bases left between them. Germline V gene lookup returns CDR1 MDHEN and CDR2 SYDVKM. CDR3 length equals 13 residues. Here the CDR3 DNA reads TGTGCCAGCAGTCGGGCGCAAGGGAATGAGCAGTTCTTC. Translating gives CASSRAQGNEQFF.